Each of the 6 T cell receptor beta chains below was sequenced from the same sample in a study of blood T cell repertoires in COVID-19. The assay was immunoSEQ multiplex PCR, and TCRdb's table has in-frame clones only and misses some. The sample includes about 180,000 clones, more than 85% of them seen just once. The sample comprised PBMCs or T cells enriched from blood (not recorded which). Source of these receptors: a human donor with acute COVID-19. The donor label of this sample is uncertain.

The chain has TRBV4-3 and TRBJ1-4; D ambiguous. V was pared by 0 bases and J by 7 bases, with 6 bases between. This CDR3 is built from 13 residues. Germline V lookup: CDR1 LGHNA, CDR2 YSLEER. CDR3 loop: CASSQDPSEKLFF. In nucleotides, the CDR3 is TGCGCCAGCAGCCAAGATCCATCTGAAAAACTGTTTTTT.

The chain has TRBV11-2 and TRBJ2-1; 10 nucleotides align to TRBD1. This CDR3 spans 18 amino acids. Germline V gives CDR1 SGHAT, CDR2 FQNNGV. The trim removed 0 bases at V and 2 bases at J, leaving 7 bases unmatched. This CDR3 is CASSLEGSGTGAYNEQFF. CDR3 in DNA: TGTGCCAGCAGCTTAGAGGGGTCCGGGACAGGGGCCTACAATGAGCAGTTCTTC.

The chain uses TRBV6-2 or TRBV6-3 and TRBJ1-5; D may be TRBD1 (5 bases). Trimming took 0 bases from V and 7 from J, leaving 13 bases between them. This CDR3 comprises 15 residues. Germline V gene sequence: CDR1 MNHEY, CDR2 SVGEGT. In nucleotides, the CDR3 is TGTGCCAGCAGTTACTCAGCAGGGATCGGGCAGCCCCAGCATTTT. Protein: CASSYSAGIGQPQHF.

The chain uses TRBV4-1 and TRBJ2-7; 8 bases line up with TRBD1. Germline lookup yields CDR1 MGHRA and CDR2 YSYEKL. The junction had 9 bases not matched to a gene; V was cut back by 3 bases and J by 2 bases. CDR3 length: 16 residues. This CDR3 reads CASSHASGTGPYEQYF. The CDR3 DNA reads TGCGCCAGCAGCCATGCGTCCGGGACAGGCCCCTACGAGCAGTACTTC.

This chain connects TRBV12-3 or TRBV12-4 to TRBJ1-2; TRBD1 agrees at 7 bases. The CDR3 length is 13 residues. The junction had 5 bases not matched to a gene; V was cut back by 6 bases and J by 4 bases. The CDR3 DNA sequence: TGTGCCAGCAGCCCGGGACAGATCTATGGCTACACCTTC. It yields the protein CASSPGQIYGYTF.

V usage is TRBV5-6 and J usage is TRBJ2-7; the D gene is possibly TRBD2 (6 bases). The V end lost 2 bases, the J end lost 0 bases, and 18 bases lay between the germline ends. Germline CDR1 SGHDT, CDR2 YYEEEE. The CDR3 spans 17 residues. CDR3 region: CASSFWTRRASSYEQYF. The CDR3 DNA reads as TGTGCCAGCAGCTTTTGGACCCGGAGGGCTAGCTCCTACGAGCAGTACTTC.